This entry lists 17 T cell receptor beta chains sequenced from one sample in a study of cytomegalovirus exposure and HLA in healthy donors. This PCR relied on a set of 60 Vbeta primers and 13 Jbeta primers. Profiled with immunoSEQ multiplex PCR; TCRdb holds only in-frame clones, not every one. The sample includes 130,000 to 150,000 clones, approximately 84% of them seen just once. Material for sequencing was PBMCs. All receptors derive from a woman aged 55 to 70 in good health and CMV-seropositive.

The chain uses TRBV2 and TRBJ2-3; 8 bases are shared with TRBD2. The CDR3 length is 15 residues. V dropped 6 bases and J dropped 4; count of bases not matched to a gene: 9. Germline CDR1 is SNHLY and CDR2 is FYNNEI. The DNA for the CDR3 is TGTGCCAGCAGCCGCGGACTAGCTTCTTCAGATACGCAGTATTTT. Its translation is CASSRGLASSDTQYF.

The chain couples TRBV29-1 to TRBJ2-3; no clear D. The V and J ends lost 1 base and 2 bases respectively, with 7 bases between them. CDR1 is SQVTM and CDR2 is ANQGSEA in the germline V gene. The CDR3 is made up of 13 amino acids. The CDR3 DNA reads as TGCAGCGTTGAAGGGCTGCCCACAGATACGCAGTATTTT. Encoded protein: CSVEGLPTDTQYF.

The V and J genes are TRBV7-6 and TRBJ2-2, with D maybe TRBD2 (5 bases). This CDR3 has 14 residues. Germline V CDR1 and CDR2: SGHVS, FNYEAQ. V was shortened by 5 bases and J by 3 bases, with 10 bases between the two germline ends. The CDR3 reads CASSDYRDTGELFF. The CDR3 nucleotides read TGTGCCAGCAGCGACTACAGAGACACCGGGGAGCTGTTTTTT.

The chain uses TRBV6-5 and TRBJ1-1, with D tentatively TRBD1 (5 bases). Per the germline V gene, CDR1 is MNHEY and CDR2 is SVGAGI. V gave up 8 bases and J gave up 5 bases, with 12 bases separating them. This CDR3 has 12 residues. The CDR3 nucleotides are TGTGCCAGCTTGGCGGGGGAGACTGAAGCTTTCTTT. It translates to CASLAGETEAFF.

This chain uses TRBV9 with TRBJ2-3; the D gene is possibly TRBD2 (7 bases). CDR3 length equals 14 residues. V gave up 4 bases and J gave up 6 bases, with 15 bases separating them. Germline CDR1 SGDLS, CDR2 YYNGEE. The CDR3 nucleotides are TGTGCCAGCAGCTCACAGGGACTAACCGATACGCAGTATTTT. It codes for CASSSQGLTDTQYF. Full variable domain (rest looked up from reference TRBV9 and TRBJ2-3): DSGVTQTPKHLITATGQRVTLRCSPRSGDLSVYWYQQSLDQGLQFLIQYYNGEERAKGNILERFSAQQFPDLHSELNLSSLELGDSALYFCASSSQGLTDTQYFGPGTRLTVL.

With respect to this clone: The CDR3 does not end in the conserved phenylalanine or tryptophan, so this is likely a read error. This chain joins TRBV2 and TRBJ2-4, with a tentative D call TRBD1 (6 bases). Germline V gene data show CDR1 as SNHLY and CDR2 as FYNNEI. Trimming took 6 bases from V and 2 from J, leaving 17 bases between them. The CDR3 has 16 residues. In DNA form, the CDR3 reads TGTGCCAGCAGCGACACCCGGGACATGCCCAAAAACATTCAGTACGTC. Translated, it gives CASSDTRDMPKNIQYV.

This clone has a single count. The gene calls are TRBV25-1 and TRBJ2-2; D ambiguous. Germline loops: CDR1 MGHDK, CDR2 SYGVNS. This CDR3 has 14 amino acids. V dropped 4 bases and J dropped 1 base, with 7 bases sitting between them. The CDR3 sequence: CASSGAGNTGELFF. CDR3 in DNA: TGTGCCAGCAGTGGGGCCGGGAACACCGGGGAGCTGTTTTTT.

The chain is built from TRBV29-1 and TRBJ2-3; D gene uncertain. Germline CDR1 is SQVTM and CDR2 is ANQGSEA. The CDR3 runs 12 residues. V lost 0 bases to trimming and J lost 7 bases, with 8 bases between them. The CDR3 loop is CSVEDNSHTQYF. The CDR3 DNA sequence: TGCAGCGTTGAAGATAACAGCCATACGCAGTATTTT.

This clone has just a few counts. This chain connects TRBV28 to TRBJ1-2, with TRBD1 identical over 7 bases. The CDR3 has 15 amino acids. J gave up 5 bases and V 6 bases, and 12 bases lay outside the gene matches. Per the germline V gene, CDR1 is MDHEN and CDR2 is SYDVKM. CDR3: CASSFRDSPFYGYTF. CDR3 in DNA: TGTGCCAGCAGCTTTCGGGACAGCCCTTTTTATGGCTACACCTTC.

In its sample, this clone was seen once. Other DNA sequences in this specimen translate into the identical CDR3. This chain connects TRBV28 to TRBJ2-7; no definite D call. With 5 bases removed from V and 1 base from J, the gap between germline ends came to 9 bases. Germline CDR1 MDHEN, CDR2 SYDVKM. The CDR3 has 13 amino acids. The CDR3 protein is CASSPTGSYEQYF. CDR3 in DNA: TGTGCCAGCAGTCCGACTGGTTCCTACGAGCAGTACTTC.

This chain joins TRBV19 and TRBJ2-7; 7 bases match TRBD1. The CDR3 has 14 amino acids. Germline values: CDR1 LNHDA, CDR2 SQIVND (reference sequence). V dropped 1 base and J dropped 3; count of bases not matched to a gene: 3. The CDR3 DNA sequence: TGTGCCAGTAGTATAGCCGGGACAGTCTACGAGCAGTACTTC. Amino acid sequence: CASSIAGTVYEQYF.

The gene calls are TRBV5-4 and TRBJ2-1, with D possibly matching TRBD2 (5 bases). CDR3 length: 15 amino acids. Germline values: CDR1 SGHNT, CDR2 YYREEE (reference sequence). V dropped 1 base and J dropped 3 bases, with 11 bases sitting between them. The CDR3: CASSLRVALYNEQFF. DNA for the CDR3: TGTGCCAGCAGCTTGAGGGTAGCGCTCTACAATGAGCAGTTCTTC.

The chain uses TRBV5-8 and TRBJ1-2; maybe TRBD1 (5 bases). CDR3 size: 14 residues. Germline CDR1 and CDR2: SGHTS and YDEGEE. V gave up 4 bases and J gave up 7 bases, with 17 bases separating them. CDR3: CASSPIRGIGGYTF. For the CDR3, the DNA is TGTGCCAGCAGCCCTATAAGGGGAATCGGTGGCTACACCTTC.

The rearrangement joins TRBV28 to TRBJ2-1, with D hard to call. The ends were cut back, 7 bases at V and 6 bases at J, with 10 bases in the middle. Germline V gene sequence: CDR1 MDHEN, CDR2 SYDVKM. CDR3 length: 12 amino acids. The DNA of the CDR3 is TGTGCCAGCACCCAGGCCTCCAATGAGCAGTTCTTC. Translation: CASTQASNEQFF.

CDR3 sequence: CASSQGEGGYTDTQYF. DNA for the CDR3: TGCGCCAGCAGCCAAGGAGAGGGCGGATACACAGATACGCAGTATTTT. The V call is TRBV4-3, the J call TRBJ2-3, with D tentatively TRBD2 (5 bases). Germline V lookup: CDR1 LGHNA, CDR2 YSLEER. Trimming shortened V by 1 base and J by 2 bases, and 13 bases separated the two germline ends. The CDR3 loop spans 16 amino acids.

CDR3 in amino acids: CSFDRGDKLFF. CDR3 in DNA: TGCAGTTTCGACAGGGGGGATAAACTGTTTTTT. The chain joins TRBV20-1 to TRBJ1-4; 9 bases map to TRBD1. Trimming removed 8 bases from V and 11 bases from J; junction bases left unmatched: 6. Germline V gene data show CDR1 as DFQATT and CDR2 as SNEGSKA (reference sequence). The CDR3 contains 11 residues.

A note on this clone: At one end, the junction sequence differs from germline, possibly due to a read error. This chain connects TRBV20-1 to TRBJ2-1, with a weak D call TRBD1 (6 bases). From germline, CDR1 is DFQATT and CDR2 SNEGSKA (reference sequence). The CDR3 length is 11 residues. The CDR3 nucleotides read TGCAGTGCTAAGGGGGTTGGTGAGAAGTTCTTC. Its protein is CSAKGVGEKFF.